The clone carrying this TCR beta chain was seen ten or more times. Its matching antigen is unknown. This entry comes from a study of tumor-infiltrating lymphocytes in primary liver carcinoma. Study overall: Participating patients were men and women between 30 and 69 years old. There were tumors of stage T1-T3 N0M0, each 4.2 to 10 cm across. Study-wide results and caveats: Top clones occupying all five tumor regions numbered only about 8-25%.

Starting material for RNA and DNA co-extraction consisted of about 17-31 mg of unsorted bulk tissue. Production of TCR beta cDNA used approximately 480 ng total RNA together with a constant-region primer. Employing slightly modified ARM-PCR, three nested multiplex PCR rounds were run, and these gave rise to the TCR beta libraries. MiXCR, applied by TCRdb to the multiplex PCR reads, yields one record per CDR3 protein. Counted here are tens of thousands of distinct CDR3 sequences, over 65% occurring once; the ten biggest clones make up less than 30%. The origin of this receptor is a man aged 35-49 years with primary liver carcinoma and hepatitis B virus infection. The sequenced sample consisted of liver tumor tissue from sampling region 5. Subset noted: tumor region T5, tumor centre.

The CDR3 DNA sequence: TGTGCGTACAAAGGGGCCAGCTACGAGCAGTACTTC. Translation gives CAYKGASYEQYF. The V gene is TRBV30, the J gene TRBJ2-7; the D gene is possibly TRBD1 (5 bases). Germline CDR1 reads GTSNPN; CDR2 reads SVGIG (reference sequence). The CDR3 loop spans 12 amino acids.